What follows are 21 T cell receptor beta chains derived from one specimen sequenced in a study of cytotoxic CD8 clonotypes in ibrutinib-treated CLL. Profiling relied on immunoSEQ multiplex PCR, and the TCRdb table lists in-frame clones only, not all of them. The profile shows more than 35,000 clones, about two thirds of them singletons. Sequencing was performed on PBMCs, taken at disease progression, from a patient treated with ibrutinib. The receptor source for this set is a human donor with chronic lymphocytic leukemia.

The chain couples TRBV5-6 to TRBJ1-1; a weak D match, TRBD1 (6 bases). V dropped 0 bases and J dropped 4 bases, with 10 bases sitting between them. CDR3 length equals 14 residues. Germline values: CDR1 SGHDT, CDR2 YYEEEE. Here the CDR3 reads CASSLGQVTTEAFF. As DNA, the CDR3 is TGTGCCAGCAGCTTGGGACAGGTGACCACTGAAGCTTTCTTT.

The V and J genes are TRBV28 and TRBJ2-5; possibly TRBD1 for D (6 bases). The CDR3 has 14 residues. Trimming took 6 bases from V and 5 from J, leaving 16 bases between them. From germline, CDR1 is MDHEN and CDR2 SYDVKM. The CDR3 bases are TGTGCCAGCAGCCCTCCACAGGGAATCGAGACCCAGTACTTC. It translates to CASSPPQGIETQYF.

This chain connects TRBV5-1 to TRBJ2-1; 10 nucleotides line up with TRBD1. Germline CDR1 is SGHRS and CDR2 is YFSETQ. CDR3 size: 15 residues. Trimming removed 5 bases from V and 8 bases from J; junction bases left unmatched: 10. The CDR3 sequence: CASSPGTGAGDEQFF. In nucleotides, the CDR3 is TGCGCCAGCAGTCCCGGGACAGGGGCAGGGGATGAGCAGTTCTTC.

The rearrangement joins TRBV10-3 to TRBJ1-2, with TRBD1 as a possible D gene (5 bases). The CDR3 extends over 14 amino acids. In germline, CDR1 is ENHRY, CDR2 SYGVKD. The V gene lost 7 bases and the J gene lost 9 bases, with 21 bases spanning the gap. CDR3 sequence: CAIIGDRSLQRYTF. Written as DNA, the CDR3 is TGTGCCATCATTGGAGACAGAAGCCTCCAACGCTACACCTTC.

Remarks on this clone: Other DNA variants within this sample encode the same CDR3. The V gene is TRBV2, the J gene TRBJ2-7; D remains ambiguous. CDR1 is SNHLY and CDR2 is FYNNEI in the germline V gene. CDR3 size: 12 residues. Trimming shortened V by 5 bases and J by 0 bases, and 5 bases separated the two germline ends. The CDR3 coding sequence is TGTGCCAGCAGTTCCAGCTCCTACGAGCAGTACTTC. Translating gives CASSSSSYEQYF.

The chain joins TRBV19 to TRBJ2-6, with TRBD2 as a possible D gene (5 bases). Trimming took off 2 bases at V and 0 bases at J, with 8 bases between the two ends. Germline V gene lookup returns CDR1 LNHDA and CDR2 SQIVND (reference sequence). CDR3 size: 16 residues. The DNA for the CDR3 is TGTGCCAGTAGTATACGGGGAAGCTCTGGGGCCAACGTCCTGACTTTC. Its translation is CASSIRGSSGANVLTF.

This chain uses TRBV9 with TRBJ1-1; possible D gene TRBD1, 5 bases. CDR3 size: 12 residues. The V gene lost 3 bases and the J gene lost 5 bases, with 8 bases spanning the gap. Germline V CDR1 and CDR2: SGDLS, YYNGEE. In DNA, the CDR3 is TGTGCCAGCAGCGAACGGGGGACTGAAGCTTTCTTT. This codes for CASSERGTEAFF. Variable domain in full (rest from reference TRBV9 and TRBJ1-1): DSGVTQTPKHLITATGQRVTLRCSPRSGDLSVYWYQQSLDQGLQFLIQYYNGEERAKGNILERFSAQQFPDLHSELNLSSLELGDSALYFCASSERGTEAFFGQGTRLTVV.

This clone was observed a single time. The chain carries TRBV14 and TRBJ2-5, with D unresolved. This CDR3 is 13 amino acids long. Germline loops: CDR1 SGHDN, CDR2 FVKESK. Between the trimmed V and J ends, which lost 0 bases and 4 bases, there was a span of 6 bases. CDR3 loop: CASSQDLGETQYF. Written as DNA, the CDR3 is TGTGCCAGCAGCCAAGACCTGGGAGAGACCCAGTACTTC.

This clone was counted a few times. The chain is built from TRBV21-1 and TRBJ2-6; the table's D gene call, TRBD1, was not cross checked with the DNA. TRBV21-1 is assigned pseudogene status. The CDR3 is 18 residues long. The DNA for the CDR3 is TGTGCCAGCAGCAACACCGAGACAGGGGTATGTGGGGCCAACGTCCTGACTTTC. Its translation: CASSNTETGVCGANVLTF.

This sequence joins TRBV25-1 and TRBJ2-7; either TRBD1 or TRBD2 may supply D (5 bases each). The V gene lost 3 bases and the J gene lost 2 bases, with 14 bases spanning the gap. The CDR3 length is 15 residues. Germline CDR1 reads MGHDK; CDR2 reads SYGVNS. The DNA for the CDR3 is TGTGCCAGCAGTGACCGCCGGGGCAGTGCCTACGAGCAGTACTTC. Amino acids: CASSDRRGSAYEQYF.

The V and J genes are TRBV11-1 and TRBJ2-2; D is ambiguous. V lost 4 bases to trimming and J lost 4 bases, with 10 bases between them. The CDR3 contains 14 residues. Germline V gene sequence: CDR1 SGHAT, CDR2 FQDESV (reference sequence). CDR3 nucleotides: TGTGCCAGCAGCTGGGCGGATCTCACCGGGGAGCTGTTTTTT. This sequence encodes CASSWADLTGELFF. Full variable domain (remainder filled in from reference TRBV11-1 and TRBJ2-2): EAEVAQSPRYKITEKSQAVAFWCDPISGHATLYWYRQILGQGPELLVQFQDESVVDDSQLPKDRFSAERLKGVDSTLKIQPAELGDSAMYLCASSWADLTGELFFGEGSRLTVL.

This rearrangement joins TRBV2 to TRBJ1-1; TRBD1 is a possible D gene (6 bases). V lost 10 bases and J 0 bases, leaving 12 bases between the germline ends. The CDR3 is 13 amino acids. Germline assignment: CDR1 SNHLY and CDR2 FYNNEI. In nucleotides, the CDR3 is TGTGCCATCATACAGGGTATGAACACTGAAGCTTTCTTT. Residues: CAIIQGMNTEAFF.

This chain's CDR3 is CAISDAGNYGYTF. The CDR3 DNA is TGTGCCATCAGTGATGCAGGGAACTATGGCTACACCTTC. The gene calls are TRBV10-3 and TRBJ1-2, with D tentatively TRBD1 (5 bases). The V end was cut by 3 bases, the J end by 2 bases, with 7 bases between. CDR1 and CDR2 (germline): ENHRY, SYGVKD. This CDR3 is 13 amino acids long.

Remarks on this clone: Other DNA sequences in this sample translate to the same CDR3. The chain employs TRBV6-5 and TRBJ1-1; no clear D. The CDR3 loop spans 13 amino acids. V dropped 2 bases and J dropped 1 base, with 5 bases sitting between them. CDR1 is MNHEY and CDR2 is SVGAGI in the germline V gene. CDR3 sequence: CASSYGPNTEAFF. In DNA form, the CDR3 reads TGTGCCAGCAGTTACGGCCCGAACACTGAAGCTTTCTTT.

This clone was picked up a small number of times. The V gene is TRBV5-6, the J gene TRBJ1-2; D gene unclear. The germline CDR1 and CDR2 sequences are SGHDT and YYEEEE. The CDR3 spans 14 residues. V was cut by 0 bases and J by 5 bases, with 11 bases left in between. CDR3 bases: TGTGCCAGCAGCTTGGAGGCGGCTCTATATGGCTACACCTTC. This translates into CASSLEAALYGYTF.

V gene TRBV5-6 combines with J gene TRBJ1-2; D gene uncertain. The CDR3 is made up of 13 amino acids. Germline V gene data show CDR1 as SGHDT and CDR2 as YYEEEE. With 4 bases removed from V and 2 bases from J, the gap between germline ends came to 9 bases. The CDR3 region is CASSPGPNYGYTF. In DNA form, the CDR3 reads TGTGCCAGCAGCCCGGGTCCCAACTATGGCTACACCTTC.

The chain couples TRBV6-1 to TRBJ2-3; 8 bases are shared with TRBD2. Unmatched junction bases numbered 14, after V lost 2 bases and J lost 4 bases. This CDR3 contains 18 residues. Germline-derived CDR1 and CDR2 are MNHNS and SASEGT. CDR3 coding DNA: TGTGCCAGCAGTGAAAGCGCCCCCGGGGGGGCGTCCCCAGATACGCAGTATTTT. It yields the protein CASSESAPGGASPDTQYF.

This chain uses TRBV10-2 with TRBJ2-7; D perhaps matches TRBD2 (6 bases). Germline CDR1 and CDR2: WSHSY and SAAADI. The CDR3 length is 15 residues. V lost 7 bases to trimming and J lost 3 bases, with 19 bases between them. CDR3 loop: CASTLGLSEHYEQYF. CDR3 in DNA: TGCGCCAGCACCCTCGGACTATCCGAACACTACGAGCAGTACTTC.

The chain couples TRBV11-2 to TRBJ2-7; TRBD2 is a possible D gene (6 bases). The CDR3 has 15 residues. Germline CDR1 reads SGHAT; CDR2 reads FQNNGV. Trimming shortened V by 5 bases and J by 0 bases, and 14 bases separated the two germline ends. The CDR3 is CASSNEVGGSYEQYF. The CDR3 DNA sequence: TGTGCCAGCAGCAACGAAGTGGGAGGCTCCTACGAGCAGTACTTC. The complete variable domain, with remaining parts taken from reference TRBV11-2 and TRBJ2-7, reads EAGVAQSPRYKIIEKRQSVAFWCNPISGHATLYWYQQILGQGPKLLIQFQNNGVVDDSQLPKDRFSAERLKGVDSTLKIQPAKLEDSAVYLCASSNEVGGSYEQYFGPGTRLTVT.

The CDR3 loop is CASSLAGGKETQYF. The CDR3 nucleotides are TGCGCCAGCAGCTTGGCCGGGGGCAAAGAGACCCAGTACTTC. This chain connects TRBV5-1 to TRBJ2-5; possibly TRBD1 or TRBD2 for D (6 bases each). V lost 0 bases and J lost 3, with 9 bases in between. CDR3 length: 14 amino acids. From germline, CDR1 is SGHRS and CDR2 YFSETQ.

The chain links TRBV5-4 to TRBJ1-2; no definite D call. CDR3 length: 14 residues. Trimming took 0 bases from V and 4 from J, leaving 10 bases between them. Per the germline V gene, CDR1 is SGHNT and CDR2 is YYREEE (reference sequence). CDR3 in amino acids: CASSLVDGVYGYTF. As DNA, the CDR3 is TGTGCCAGCAGCTTGGTAGACGGAGTCTATGGCTACACCTTC. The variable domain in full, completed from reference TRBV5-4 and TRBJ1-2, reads ETGVTQSPTHLIKTRGQQVTLRCSSQSGHNTVSWYQQALGQGPQFIFQYYREEENGRGNFPPRFSGLQFPNYSSELNVNALELDDSALYLCASSLVDGVYGYTFGSGTRLTVV.